This T cell receptor beta chain was identified in a study of cytomegalovirus exposure and HLA in healthy donors (dated 2017 in TCRdb). Study-level background: An earlier analysis of several hundred of the donors reported about 260 Gb of sequence data and some 110 million unique TCR beta sequences obtained from about 179 million T cells. An early release covering roughly 580 HLA-typed donors comprised approximately 300 gigabases of sequencing data and roughly 85 million unique TCR sequences. Of the approximately 400 genotyped donors, approximately 81% were placed in the genetic ancestry cluster associated with self-reported Caucasian donors. The study aimed to test whether signatures of past pathogen exposure could be identified by cataloging public T cell receptors. The study used immunosequencing to profile the T cell repertoires of hundreds of subjects and linked those repertoires to cytomegalovirus serostatus. Along with the approximately 650-subject first cohort, a separate validation cohort of over 90 different subjects was used. High-throughput TCR immunosequencing, statistical association of individual TCRs with disease status, and machine learning were combined to predict cytomegalovirus infection status. A later analysis re-examined previously published TCR beta repertoires from just over 650 donors and added high-resolution HLA genotyping to investigate patterns of TCR occurrence. The later analysis used no new phenotypic data to find candidate immune exposures, relying instead on TCR beta sequences and their occurrence across donors. To decide whether each TCR beta V gene segment behaved as functional or pseudogenic, an earlier analysis of approximately 600 of the donors relied on high-throughput TCR beta sequencing. Donor age, sex, ethnicity and CMV serostatus were compiled together with the repertoire data. A later genetic analysis used genome-wide SNP genotypes for about 65% of the 666 donors, treating that subset as a discovery cohort. All discovery cohort repertoires had been generated on a single sequencing platform. HLA typing included class I and class II loci at four-digit resolution. The number of typed donors differed by locus: 629-630 for A, B, C, DRB1 and DQB1; 500 to 550 for DQA1; 606 for DPA1; and about 470 for DPB1. Because of strong linkage in the cohort, roughly five DR-DQ haplotypes were treated as single units for association and clustering. Among 398 genotyped donors of the cohort, an average of around 240,000 unique TCR beta nucleotide sequences were sequenced per donor, roughly a sixth of them non-productive. The investigation overall reported the following: Immune exposure information for the cohort was limited to CMV serostatus. A further reported finding was that TCR beta sequences accurately predicted the HLA-A and HLA-B alleles for most subjects in the first cohort. Because the 87-base-pair reads could not distinguish some IMGT-functional V segments, including TRBV6-2 and TRBV6-3, those segments were excluded. In both the original and validation cohorts, the classifier was reported to diagnose cytomegalovirus status with high specificity and sensitivity. When HLA alleles, especially DR and DQ, strongly co-occurred, TCR associations were difficult to assign to individual alleles. In a later analysis, the rate of TCR association differed among HLA loci, with DRB1 alleles having the most associated TCRs and HLA-C alleles having the fewest. The study gave a list of 150 to 200 TCR beta chains associated with cytomegalovirus. This cohort had only TCR beta chains sequenced, and the lack of alpha or paired-chain data limited which features could be detected. A few of the identified cytomegalovirus-associated TCR beta chains were confirmed in vitro to be specific for cytomegalovirus antigens. In a later analysis, most CMV-associated TCR beta chains were found to appear HLA-restricted, with HLA associations seemingly driven largely by CMV exposure. Compared with the approximately 670-donor mean, donors in an Asian-associated ancestry cluster had fewer N-insertions in productive TCRs, according to a later genetic analysis. The authors suggested that the approach could potentially be extended to other disease states and immunological phenotypes. Because counts were too low, approximately 18 rarely observed V segments, including chromosome 9 orphons, were excluded from the earlier analysis of several hundred of the donors. A later analysis found that HLA-associated TCR beta chains were more clonally expanded and had lower generation probabilities than equally common non-associated chains. Because HLA typing was unavailable for some donors at each locus, only the typed subset was used in association tests. Correlated functional status among segregating V segments might reflect linkage disequilibrium, but an unknown experimental factor could not be ruled out. Several of the top co-occurrence clusters appeared to be linked to parvovirus B19, influenza, CMV and Epstein-Barr virus, according to a later analysis. The presence/absence analyses assumed that sequencing depth was roughly uniform across donors, and that assumption may not be true. A group of highly shared sequence variants was considered likely to be a technical artifact of the sequencing pipeline. A later genetic analysis associated a missense DCLRE1C variant with V-gene and J-gene trimming of TCR beta chains, and an independent cohort replicated the association. In an earlier analysis of more than 450 of the donors, most TCR beta V segments were observed in productive rearrangements about 87% or about 30% of the time, broadly matching IMGT annotations. In a later analysis, some 18,000 TCR beta sequences were associated with specific HLA alleles at a false discovery rate of 0.05. While some public TCRs were present in many individuals, most TCR sequences turned up only very rarely across donors.

The cohort consisted of 650 to 850 healthy bone marrow donors. At the time of sampling, every cohort member was nominally healthy, though immune exposures that went unrecorded were likely present. The donor was CMV seropositive and was included in the group of 290 or so seropositive cohort members. A peripheral blood sample was collected from each donor, and TCR beta sequencing was performed on peripheral blood mononuclear cells. The Qiagen DNeasy Blood Extraction Kit was used to extract genomic DNA from the blood cell samples. Notes on this clone: Its recognized antigen is unknown.

Receptors were amplified or captured by the immunoSEQ multiplex PCR assay. The multiplex PCR relied on a mix of 60 forward primers for TCR Vbeta segments and 13 reverse primers for TCR Jbeta segments. The CDR3 region of rearranged TCR beta genes was amplified from genomic DNA by a multiplex PCR assay. On the Illumina HiSeq System, the amplified TCR beta libraries were sequenced as 87-base-pair reads. As for the original processing: Across the 500 to 850 repertoires, a later analysis counted 78 million or so unique TCR beta chains, roughly 11 million of which were shared by at least two donors. Raw reads were error-corrected and collapsed into unique sequences with a nearest-neighbor algorithm that merged closely related sequences to remove PCR and sequencing errors. V, D and J gene segments were assigned by aligning CDR3 sequences to IMGT reference sequences. Each retained sequence needed at least a six-nucleotide match to both a V gene segment and a J gene segment. A rearrangement was called productive if the CDR3 had no stop codons and remained in frame with V and J, and every other rearrangement was called non-productive. CDR3 was defined by IMGT convention, running from the second conserved V-encoded cysteine to the conserved J-encoded phenylalanine. The earlier analysis of 450 to 750 of the donors excluded any sequence lacking an unambiguous match to a single V gene segment. In an earlier analysis of some 590 of the donors, a V segment was called functional when productive rearrangements were above 56.7%, and segregating when the standard deviation between donors exceeded 5%. To diagnose cytomegalovirus status from the catalog of TCR beta chain sequences, a statistical classification framework was built. In a later analysis, TCR nucleotide sequences were compared against IMGT/GENE-DB human TR gene sequences so that V and J genes could be assigned. In a later analysis, CDR3 sequences and most-parsimonious VDJ recombination scenarios were assigned using the TCRdist pipeline. A later analysis defined each TCR beta chain by its CDR3 amino acid sequence plus V-gene family, and excluded reads lacking a unique V-gene family. In a later analysis, 500 to 700 highly shared, low-generation-probability nucleotide sequences were removed to address suspected cross-contamination and a sequencing artifact. In a later analysis, a clonal expansion index for each public chain was calculated from normalized within-repertoire ranks of inferred template counts. A later analysis computed generation probabilities with a VDJ recombination model fitted to out-of-frame rearrangements, and checked the results against IGoR. In a later analysis, hypergeometric tests were used to score TCR-TCR, TCR-HLA and TCR-CMV co-occurrence, with a repertoire-size bias correction applied to TCR pairs. A later analysis estimated false discovery rates by permuting HLA or CMV assignments 20 times. In a later analysis, co-occurring TCRs were grouped using DBSCAN, with TCRdist sequence similarity added in when clustering inside HLA-allele-positive subsets. Repertoires with fewer than 30,000 or more than 120,000 public chains, plus five repertoires with anomalous nucleotide sharing, were excluded from co-occurrence clustering. The source is immuneACCESS, and TCRdb retained only in-frame sequences with V and J called. Part of the clones is not carried over; for the studies checked, unresolved V genes explain less than half of this, and the remainder is unexplained. The V and J calls and clone size come from that table; D and trimming were worked out from the DNA. The sample's clone listing holds some 130,000 clones. About 1.5% of the sample is in the top ten clones.

Spanning cysteine to phenylalanine, the CDR3 consists of 15 amino acids. Only the CDR3 region is kept as DNA, spanning 45 bases read in frame from base 1. V and J are truncated by 4 bases and 5 bases respectively, leaving an intervening sequence of 20 bases. Taken from the germline V gene (reference sequence), the CDR1 and CDR2 loops are GTSNPN and SVGIG. The V and J genes are TRBV30 and TRBJ2-5; possibly the D gene is TRBD1, per 6 matching bases. Sequenced material: PBMCs. This clonotype originated in a woman in her thirties or forties in good health and CMV-seropositive. CDR3 sequence: CAWTYDDRTSETQYF. The DNA sequence is given as TGTGCCTGGACCTACGATGACAGGACGTCGGAGACCCAGTACTTC.